The 31 T cell receptor beta chains reported below all come from one sample, sequenced in a study of cytomegalovirus exposure and HLA in healthy donors. In the PCR, 60 Vbeta and 13 Jbeta primers were used. This table comes from immunoSEQ multiplex PCR, and its TCRdb copy is limited to in-frame clones, with some not included. The sample lists about 150,000 clones, about 80% occurring once. Source material: PBMCs. The receptors here all came from a woman between 50 and 59 years old in good health and CMV-seropositive.

This clone came up a few times. The chain employs TRBV7-2 and TRBJ2-1; tentative D call: TRBD2 (5 bases). CDR3 length: 14 amino acids. Trimming stripped 5 bases from V and 9 bases from J, with 17 bases between. Germline CDR1 and CDR2: SGHTA and FQGNSA. In nucleotides, the CDR3 is TGTGCCAGCAGCCCCCGGCGGGCCCTCGGTGAGCAGTTCTTC. Encoded protein: CASSPRRALGEQFF.

The chain links TRBV5-1 to TRBJ1-4; possibly TRBD1 for D (6 bases). The germline V gene has CDR1 SGHRS and CDR2 YFSETQ. Trimming pared 4 bases from V and 7 bases from J, leaving 17 bases between. The CDR3 covers 15 residues. CDR3 loop: CASSPGWGGLEKLFF. Written as DNA, the CDR3 is TGCGCCAGCAGCCCCGGATGGGGGGGCCTTGAAAAACTGTTTTTT.

The CDR3 loop reads CASRRLVSGANVLTF. Here the CDR3 DNA reads TGTGCCAGCCGCCGACTTGTCTCTGGGGCCAACGTCCTGACTTTC. This chain uses TRBV6-5 with TRBJ2-6; unclear D gene. The germline V gene has CDR1 MNHEY and CDR2 SVGAGI. This CDR3 is built from 15 residues. The V and J ends lost 8 bases and 0 bases respectively, with 11 bases between them.

The V call is TRBV6-6, the J call TRBJ1-1, with 7 bases fitting TRBD1. J lost 4 bases, V lost 1 base, and 3 bases had no gene match. This CDR3 comprises 14 residues. CDR1 is MNHNY and CDR2 is SVGAGI in the germline V gene (reference sequence). The CDR3 is CASSYFAGGTEAFF. The CDR3 nucleotides are TGTGCCAGCAGTTACTTTGCAGGGGGCACTGAAGCTTTCTTT.

The J gene is TRBJ1-2, the V gene TRBV5-4; no firm D call. This CDR3 spans 15 amino acids. The germline V and J ends were trimmed by 0 bases and 0 bases, with 9 bases remaining between them. CDR1 SGHNT and CDR2 YYREEE come from the germline V gene (reference sequence). The CDR3 sequence: CASSLGRLANYGYTF. CDR3 bases: TGTGCCAGCAGCTTGGGCCGATTAGCTAACTATGGCTACACCTTC. The full variable domain, its missing parts supplied by reference TRBV5-4 and TRBJ1-2, is ETGVTQSPTHLIKTRGQQVTLRCSSQSGHNTVSWYQQALGQGPQFIFQYYREEENGRGNFPPRFSGLQFPNYSSELNVNALELDDSALYLCASSLGRLANYGYTFGSGTRLTVV.

This rearrangement joins TRBV19 to TRBJ1-5; TRBD1 aligns across 7 bases. After removal of 6 bases from V and 7 bases from J, the junction contained 9 bases not matched to a gene. The CDR3 is 14 residues long. The V gene's germline CDR1 is LNHDA and CDR2 SQIVND (reference sequence). The CDR3 loop reads CASSADRVRQPQHF. CDR3 sequence (DNA): TGTGCCAGTAGCGCAGACAGGGTTCGGCAGCCCCAGCATTTT.

The rearrangement joins TRBV6-5 to TRBJ1-1; D is unclear. The germline CDR1 and CDR2 sequences are MNHEY and SVGAGI. The CDR3 totals 11 residues. V lost 8 bases, J lost 1 base, and 5 bases lay in between. The CDR3 loop is CASAGNTEAFF. CDR3 DNA sequence: TGTGCCAGCGCGGGGAACACTGAAGCTTTCTTT.

This clone was recorded once. The chain combines TRBV9 with TRBJ2-2; D is possibly TRBD1 (6 bases). Germline V CDR1 and CDR2: SGDLS, YYNGEE. The CDR3 length is 16 residues. Between the trimmed V and J ends, which lost 0 bases and 3 bases, there was a span of 12 bases. The CDR3: CASSVGAGADTGELFF. The CDR3 coding sequence is TGTGCCAGCAGCGTAGGGGCAGGGGCGGACACCGGGGAGCTGTTTTTT.

The V call is TRBV15, the J call TRBJ2-3; 7 bases are shared with TRBD2. Germline loops: CDR1 LNHNV, CDR2 YYDKDF (reference sequence). The CDR3 extends over 12 amino acids. With 5 bases clipped from V and 5 bases from J, the junction kept 1 base outside the gene matches. The CDR3 reads CATSGGGDTQYF. The CDR3 coding sequence is TGTGCCACCAGCGGCGGGGGAGATACGCAGTATTTT.

V and J are TRBV2 and TRBJ2-5, with no clear D. The end of the DNA fits TRBJ2-7 better, so the J call may be wrong. In germline, CDR1 is SNHLY, CDR2 FYNNEI. The CDR3 is made up of 14 amino acids. The CDR3 region has the DNA TGTGCCAGCAGTTCAACAGCCGCTTCCTACGAGCAGTACTTC. It is translated as CASSSTAASYEQYF.

The genes are TRBV2 and TRBJ2-5; maybe TRBD1 (5 bases). The J call may be faulty, since TRBJ2-7 better matches the DNA end. Germline CDR1 and CDR2: SNHLY and FYNNEI. The CDR3 sequence is 12 residues long. Written as DNA, the CDR3 is TGTGCCAGCAGCAGGGTGGGCTACGAGCAGTACTTC. As protein: CASSRVGYEQYF.

V usage is TRBV7-2 and J usage is TRBJ2-2; 10 bases align to TRBD1. The germline gives CDR1 SGHTA, CDR2 FQGNSA. The CDR3 is made up of 15 amino acids. The ends lost 3 bases at V and 8 bases at J; junction bases unmatched: 6. CDR3 sequence reads: CASSLDRGAPGELFF. CDR3 sequence (DNA): TGTGCCAGCAGCTTGGACAGGGGGGCCCCAGGGGAGCTGTTTTTT.

V and J are TRBV6-6 and TRBJ1-1; D call uncertain. In germline, CDR1 is MNHNY, CDR2 SVGAGI (reference sequence). The length of the CDR3 is 14 residues. Trimming removed 6 bases at V and 1 base at J, with 12 bases between. CDR3 bases: TGTGCCAGCAGCCCCCCCGGGTCGAACACTGAAGCTTTCTTT. Protein sequence: CASSPPGSNTEAFF.

The CDR3 sequence: CASSRERAYEQYF. CDR3 in DNA: TGTGCCAGCAGCCGAGAACGGGCCTACGAGCAGTACTTC. J is TRBJ2-7 and V is TRBV5-4, with unresolved D. The CDR3 has 13 amino acids. Per the germline V gene, CDR1 is SGHNT and CDR2 is YYREEE (reference sequence). V dropped 4 bases and J dropped 2 bases, with 10 bases sitting between them.

The chain couples TRBV18 to TRBJ2-3, with 11 bases identical to TRBD2. The CDR3 runs 17 residues. With V trimmed by 3 bases and J by 4 bases, 9 bases remained unmatched. Germline V lookup: CDR1 KGHSH, CDR2 LQKENI. The CDR3 DNA follows: TGTGCCAGCTCACCTAGGGCTAGCGGGGGGCCCGCAGATACGCAGTATTTT. Protein: CASSPRASGGPADTQYF.

This chain connects TRBV2 to TRBJ2-1; 10 bases fit TRBD2. After removal of 4 bases from V and 6 bases from J, the junction contained 9 bases not matched to a gene. CDR1 and CDR2 (germline): SNHLY, FYNNEI. The CDR3 runs to 16 residues. The CDR3 loop reads CASSAPSGGLINEQFF. The CDR3 nucleotides are TGTGCCAGCAGTGCCCCTAGCGGGGGCCTTATCAATGAGCAGTTCTTC.

V and J are TRBV27 and TRBJ2-1, with 9 bases fitting TRBD2. CDR1 MNHEY and CDR2 SMNVEV come from the germline V gene (reference sequence). The CDR3 covers 14 residues. V trimming: 3 bases; J trimming: 8 bases; junction bases outside the gene matches: 5. CDR3 in amino acids: CASSFGTSPYEQFF. Here the CDR3 DNA reads TGTGCCAGCAGTTTCGGGACTAGCCCCTATGAGCAGTTCTTC.

V usage is TRBV7-8 and J usage is TRBJ2-7; 11 bases agree with TRBD2. From germline, CDR1 is SGHVS and CDR2 FQNEAQ. V lost 1 base and J lost 2; bases outside the gene matches: 10. The length of the CDR3 is 18 residues. The CDR3: CASSLEGLAGGTAYEQYF. The CDR3 coding sequence is TGTGCCAGCAGCTTAGAGGGTCTAGCGGGGGGCACCGCCTACGAGCAGTACTTC.

The chain links TRBV5-1 to TRBJ1-4, with a possible D match to TRBD1 (5 bases). Germline V lookup: CDR1 SGHRS, CDR2 YFSETQ. Trimming took 0 bases from V and 8 from J, leaving 8 bases between them. CDR3 length: 13 amino acids. The CDR3 region is CASSLGGAEKLFF. CDR3 sequence (DNA): TGCGCCAGCAGCTTGGGTGGGGCCGAAAAACTGTTTTTT.

The rearrangement links TRBV2 to TRBJ2-7, with 7 bases lining up with TRBD1. The CDR3 contains 14 residues. V gave up 2 bases and J gave up 5 bases; unmatched junction bases: 6. Looked up from germline, CDR1 is SNHLY and CDR2 is FYNNEI. The CDR3 region is CASSEPYDRDEQYF. CDR3 coding DNA: TGTGCCAGCAGTGAACCCTACGACAGGGACGAGCAGTACTTC.

The chain combines TRBV10-3 with TRBJ1-2; D ambiguous. Germline-derived CDR1 and CDR2 are ENHRY and SYGVKD. Trimming took off 2 bases at V and 8 bases at J, with 12 bases between the two ends. The CDR3 is 13 amino acids. CDR3 loop: CAISERLAGGYTF. The CDR3 DNA follows: TGTGCCATCAGTGAGCGGCTGGCGGGGGGCTACACCTTC.

V gene TRBV28 combines with J gene TRBJ1-5; D unclear. CDR1 is MDHEN, CDR2 SYDVKM, per germline. V lost 5 bases to trimming and J lost 1 base, with 12 bases between them. The CDR3 is made up of 15 amino acids. DNA of the CDR3: TGTGCCAGCAGTACCTTCTCGGGAAGCAATCAGCCCCAGCATTTT. Its protein is CASSTFSGSNQPQHF.

The J gene is TRBJ2-6, the V gene TRBV7-9; maybe TRBD2 (6 bases). Germline V gene lookup returns CDR1 SEHNR and CDR2 FQNEAQ (reference sequence). V was trimmed by 5 bases and J by 2 bases, leaving 10 bases between them. The CDR3 covers 15 residues. The CDR3 region has the DNA TGTGCCAGCAGCCCGGGAGACGCTGGGGCCAACGTCCTGACTTTC. Protein product: CASSPGDAGANVLTF. Combining the CDR3 with reference TRBV7-9 and TRBJ2-6 gives the whole variable domain DTGVSQNPRHKITKRGQNVTFRCDPISEHNRLYWYRQTLGQGPEFLTYFQNEAQLEKSRLLSDRFSAERPKGSFSTLEIQRTEQGDSAMYLCASSPGDAGANVLTFGAGSRLTVL.

This clone was recorded a few times. This chain joins TRBV27 and TRBJ1-1, with no clear D. Germline V gene data show CDR1 as MNHEY and CDR2 as SMNVEV (reference sequence). The CDR3 consists of 13 residues. The V and J ends lost 5 bases and 1 base respectively, with 8 bases between them. The CDR3 region is CASSGRRNTEAFF. The CDR3 DNA sequence: TGTGCCAGCAGTGGGAGACGGAACACTGAAGCTTTCTTT.

The gene calls are TRBV7-2 and TRBJ1-1, with D unresolved. The ends were cut back, 5 bases at V and 2 bases at J, with 9 bases in the middle. Germline assignment: CDR1 SGHTA and CDR2 FQGNSA. This CDR3 comprises 13 residues. CDR3 in amino acids: CASSTPVNTEAFF. The CDR3 nucleotides are TGTGCCAGCAGCACCCCGGTCAACACTGAAGCTTTCTTT.

This clone was found a few times. The chain carries TRBV7-9 and TRBJ1-3; D gene ambiguous. CDR1 is SEHNR and CDR2 is FQNEAQ in the germline V gene (reference sequence). Trimming stripped 5 bases from V and 4 bases from J, with 15 bases between. This CDR3 contains 15 residues. CDR3 in amino acids: CASSRWSESGNTIYF. CDR3 sequence (DNA): TGTGCCAGCAGCAGGTGGAGCGAGTCAGGAAACACCATATATTTT.

The rearrangement uses TRBV2 and TRBJ2-5; a weak D match, TRBD2 (6 bases). The J call may be wrong; the DNA end is better matched by TRBJ2-7. The CDR3 contains 17 residues. The germline gives CDR1 SNHLY, CDR2 FYNNEI. CDR3 DNA: TGTGCCAGCAGTGAAGCGGGACTTTCCCGGGCTTACTACGAGCAGTACTTC. Translating gives CASSEAGLSRAYYEQYF.

As regards this clone: Other DNA sequences of this sample code for an identical CDR3. The chain has TRBV5-1 and TRBJ2-1, with D possibly being TRBD1 (6 bases). The CDR3 extends over 13 amino acids. V gave up 4 bases and J gave up 5 bases, with 10 bases separating them. From germline, CDR1 is SGHRS and CDR2 YFSETQ. The DNA for the CDR3 is TGCGCCAGCAGCCTTGGGACAAACAATGAGCAGTTCTTC. This translates into CASSLGTNNEQFF.

The chain links TRBV7-9 to TRBJ2-2, with unresolved D. Germline CDR1 SEHNR, CDR2 FQNEAQ (reference sequence). Trimming shortened V by 3 bases and J by 11 bases, and 13 bases separated the two germline ends. The CDR3 consists of 13 residues. CDR3 amino acids: CASSLSVSRELFF. CDR3 nucleotide sequence: TGTGCCAGCAGCTTGTCGGTCTCCCGTGAGCTGTTTTTT.

J is TRBJ1-1 and V is TRBV4-3; 9 bases line up with TRBD1. Germline lookup yields CDR1 LGHNA and CDR2 YSLEER. CDR3 length: 18 residues. Trimming removed 1 base from V and 4 bases from J; junction bases left unmatched: 13. The CDR3 here is CASSQVPGTGFMSTEAFF. DNA for the CDR3: TGCGCCAGCAGCCAAGTTCCTGGGACAGGGTTCATGAGCACTGAAGCTTTCTTT.

This clone was counted once. This chain links TRBV27 with TRBJ2-1; TRBD2 matches at 12 bases. The CDR3 runs 17 residues. Germline CDR1 is MNHEY and CDR2 is SMNVEV (reference sequence). V lost 5 bases, J lost 2 bases, and 7 bases stayed unmatched. CDR3 sequence reads: CASSRTSGGPPYNEQFF. CDR3 DNA: TGTGCCAGCAGTCGTACTAGCGGGGGGCCACCCTACAATGAGCAGTTCTTC.